The text below deals with one T cell receptor (beta chain). Its binding antigen is unknown. No quality values exist for individual bases; no much larger clone is one base distant. In Seattle, one collaborating source enrolled patients while the infection was active and tracked those patients longitudinally over the course of disease. Each collaborating institution followed its own protocols to collect whole blood in K2EDTA tubes. For TCRbeta analysis, collaborators shipped samples as frozen whole blood, isolated PBMCs, or DNA extracted from either of those sample types. The data were obtained in a study of blood T cell repertoires in COVID-19 (dated by TCRdb to about 2020). Study-level background: The collaborator samples originated in the United States, Italy and Spain and spanned the acute and convalescent phases of COVID-19. Samples came from the ongoing ImmuneRACE study (first 160 participants) plus 1,254 subjects from 6 global collaborators. The sample metadata nearly always contained a de-identified subject ID, COVID-19 status, age in years and sex. The dataset comprised deeply sampled blood TCRbeta repertoires from subjects exposed to, actively infected with, or recovered from COVID-19. The repertoires were released in a freely available public database intended as a resource for research on the immune response to SARS-CoV-2. HLA class I and class II types, where available, came from metadata supplied by the sample provider rather than from assay-based typing. The prospective study material was composed of cDNA or gDNA derived from T cells, B-cell-depleted T cells, or PBMCs. Broad study findings and their caveats: The amount of clinical and demographic metadata varied by source and participant and was provided uncurated.

The immunoSEQ Assay, a bias-controlled multiplex PCR, was used to amplify TCRbeta CDR3 regions from genomic DNA. Concerning the study's data processing: Within the assay, amplification of reference gene primers was used to estimate how many nucleated cells each sample contained. To quantify the absolute abundance of each unique TCRbeta CDR3 rearrangement, sequence reads were collapsed and filtered. For each sample, productive Simpson clonality was calculated as the square root of Simpson's diversity index over productive rearrangements. TCRdb obtained this table from immuneACCESS and retained in-frame rearrangements with V and J assigned. These tables miss some clones; where compared with another copy, unresolved V genes account for less than half of the shortfall, and the remainder is unexplained. That table supplies the V and J calls and clone size; D and trimming were determined from the DNA. This sample comprises roughly 500,000 clones, 89% of them detected only once. The ten largest clones add up to over 0.7% of the sample.

Looking up the germline V gene (reference sequence) yields CDR1 SGHKS and CDR2 YYEKEE. V is clipped by 2 bases and J by 1 base, and the sequence between their germline boundaries is 9 bases long. Including cysteine and phenylalanine, the CDR3 has 14 amino acids. Only the CDR3 DNA stays, 42 bases, in frame from base 1. Sequences were obtained from peripheral blood. The chain employs TRBV5-5 and TRBJ1-1; a confident D gene designation cannot be given. The clonotype originates from a man aged 18 to 30 with COVID-19, enrolled during active disease. The sequenced DNA is TGTGCCAGCAGCTTCAGGCGCGAGAACACTGAAGCTTTCTTT. This encodes CASSFRRENTEAFF.